This T cell receptor (beta chain) was identified during a study of T cell repertoires in cytomegalovirus infection. Study information: Indications came from public TCR beta signatures; they pointed to CMV infection and to a matching HLA type.

This clonotype has a count of ten or more. Its antigen is currently unknown. The germline V gene has CDR1 SGHTA and CDR2 FQGNSA. The V gene end was trimmed by 5 bases and the J gene end by 0 bases; junction bases not matched to a gene: 6. This CDR3 contains 16 residues. Overall study findings and caveats: Individuals carrying CMV plus the relevant HLA were identified by cumulative frequency of public TCR beta families. CMV-specific TCR beta clonotypes restricted by HLA-C were the ones dominating the ex vivo response.

Each CDR3 protein is one row after TCRdb ran MiXCR on the reads. The sample lists around 440,000 distinct CDR3 sequences; around 11% were seen once. This receptor was taken from a human donor in good health (CMV status not recorded). Some clones in this sample may be carry-over from other donors' samples. What was sequenced was PBMCs. The chain employs TRBV7-2 and TRBJ2-1; TRBD2 agrees at 8 bases. DNA for the CDR3: TGTGCCAGCAGCCCCCCGGGACTAGTCTCCTACAATGAGCAGTTCTTC. Translation gives CASSPPGLVSYNEQFF. Complete variable domain (other parts from reference TRBV7-2 and TRBJ2-1): GAGVSQSPSNKVTEKGKDVELRCDPISGHTALYWYRQSLGQGLEFLIYFQGNSAPDKSGLPSDRFSAERTGGSVSTLTIQRTQQEDSAVYLCASSPPGLVSYNEQFFGPGTRLTVL.